This paragraph covers one T cell receptor beta chain sequence. Its antigen is still unknown. The V gene lost 2 bases and the J gene lost 0 bases, with 14 bases spanning the gap. CDR3 size: 16 residues. Germline CDR1 is SEHNR and CDR2 is FQNEAQ (reference sequence). The data were produced by immunoSEQ multiplex PCR, yet TCRdb's version contains in-frame clones alone and is incomplete. Among about 49,000 clones listed, about 94% were seen once. The entry originates in a study of cytomegalovirus exposure and HLA in healthy donors. Study summary: Later, an analysis reported that the approximately 120 validation repertoires had used the same platform as the roughly 680 first-cohort repertoires. Study findings and constraints: Whilst most TCR sequences proved rare, a subset of public TCRs occurred across many donors.

This receptor was obtained from a woman younger than 30 in good health and CMV-seropositive. The chain carries TRBV7-9 and TRBJ2-7, with a weak D call TRBD2 (6 bases). Specimen: PBMCs. The DNA of the CDR3 is TGTGCCAGCAGCTTAAAGGGTTCCGGGGGCTCCTACGAGCAGTACTTC. It yields the protein CASSLKGSGGSYEQYF.